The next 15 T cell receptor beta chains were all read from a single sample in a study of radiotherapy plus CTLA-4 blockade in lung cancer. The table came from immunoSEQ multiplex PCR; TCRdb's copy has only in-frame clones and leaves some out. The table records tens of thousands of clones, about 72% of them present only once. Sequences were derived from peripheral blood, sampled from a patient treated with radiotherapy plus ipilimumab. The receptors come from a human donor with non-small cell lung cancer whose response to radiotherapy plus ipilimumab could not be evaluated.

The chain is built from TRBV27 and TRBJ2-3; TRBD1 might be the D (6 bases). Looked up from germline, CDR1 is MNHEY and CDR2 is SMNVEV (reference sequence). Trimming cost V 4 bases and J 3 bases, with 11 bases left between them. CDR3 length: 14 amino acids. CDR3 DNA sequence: TGTGCCAGCAGTTGGGGCAGGGGTACAGATACGCAGTATTTT. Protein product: CASSWGRGTDTQYF.

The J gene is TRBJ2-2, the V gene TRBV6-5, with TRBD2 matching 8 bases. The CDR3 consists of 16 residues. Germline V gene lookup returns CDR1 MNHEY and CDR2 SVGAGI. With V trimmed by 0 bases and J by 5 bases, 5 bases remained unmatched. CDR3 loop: CASSYSNQRGTGELFF. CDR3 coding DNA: TGTGCCAGCAGTTACTCCAACCAGCGGGGGACCGGGGAGCTGTTTTTT.

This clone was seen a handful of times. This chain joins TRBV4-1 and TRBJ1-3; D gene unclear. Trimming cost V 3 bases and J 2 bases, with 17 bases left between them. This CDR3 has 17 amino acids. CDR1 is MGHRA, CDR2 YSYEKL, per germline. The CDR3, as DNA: TGCGCCAGCAGCCAGTCAGGACTATCTGGGGCTGGAAACACCATATATTTT. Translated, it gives CASSQSGLSGAGNTIYF.

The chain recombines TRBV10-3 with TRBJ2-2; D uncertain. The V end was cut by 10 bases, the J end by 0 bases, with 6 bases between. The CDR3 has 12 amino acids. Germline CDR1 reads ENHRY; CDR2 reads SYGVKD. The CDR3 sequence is CATHANTGELFF. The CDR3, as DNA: TGTGCCACACACGCGAACACCGGGGAGCTGTTTTTT.

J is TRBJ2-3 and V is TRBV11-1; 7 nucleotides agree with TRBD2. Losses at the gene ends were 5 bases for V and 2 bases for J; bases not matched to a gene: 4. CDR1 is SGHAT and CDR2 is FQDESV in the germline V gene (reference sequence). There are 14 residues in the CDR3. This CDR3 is CASSQGLLTDTQYF. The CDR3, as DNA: TGTGCCAGCAGCCAGGGACTACTCACAGATACGCAGTATTTT.

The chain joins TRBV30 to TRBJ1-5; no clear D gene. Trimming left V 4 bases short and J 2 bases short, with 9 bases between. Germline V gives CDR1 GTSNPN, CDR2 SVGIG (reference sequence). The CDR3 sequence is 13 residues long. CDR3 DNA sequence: TGTGCCTGGAAGAGGGAGGGCAATCAGCCCCAGCATTTT. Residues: CAWKREGNQPQHF.

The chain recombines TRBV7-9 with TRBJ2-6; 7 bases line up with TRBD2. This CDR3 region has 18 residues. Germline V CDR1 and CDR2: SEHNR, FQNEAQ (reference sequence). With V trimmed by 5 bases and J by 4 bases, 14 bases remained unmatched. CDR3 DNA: TGTGCCAGCAGCACAACCCGGTTACTAGCGCAAGGGGCCAACGTCCTGACTTTC. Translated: CASSTTRLLAQGANVLTF.

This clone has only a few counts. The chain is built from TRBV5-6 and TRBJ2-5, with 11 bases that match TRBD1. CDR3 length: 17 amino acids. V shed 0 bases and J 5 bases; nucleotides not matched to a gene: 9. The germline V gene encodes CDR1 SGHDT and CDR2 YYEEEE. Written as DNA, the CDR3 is TGTGCCAGCAGCTTGGAATCGGACAGGGGGCGAAGGGAGACCCAGTACTTC. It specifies CASSLESDRGRRETQYF.

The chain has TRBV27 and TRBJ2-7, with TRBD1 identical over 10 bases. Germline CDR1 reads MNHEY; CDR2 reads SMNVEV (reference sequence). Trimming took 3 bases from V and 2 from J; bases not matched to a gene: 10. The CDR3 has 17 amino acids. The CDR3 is CASSLPNPGQGPYEQYF. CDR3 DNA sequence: TGTGCCAGCAGTTTGCCCAATCCGGGACAGGGGCCCTACGAGCAGTACTTC.

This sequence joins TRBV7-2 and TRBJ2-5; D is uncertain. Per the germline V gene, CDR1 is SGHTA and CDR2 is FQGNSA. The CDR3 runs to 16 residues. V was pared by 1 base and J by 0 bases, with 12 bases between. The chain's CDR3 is CASSLVQRSYQETQYF. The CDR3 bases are TGTGCCAGCAGCTTAGTCCAGCGCTCGTACCAAGAGACCCAGTACTTC.

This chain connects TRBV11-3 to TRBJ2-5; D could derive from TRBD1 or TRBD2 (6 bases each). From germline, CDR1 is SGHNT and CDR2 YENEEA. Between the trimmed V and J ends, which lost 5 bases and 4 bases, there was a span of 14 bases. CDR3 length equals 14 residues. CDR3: CASSLGGLGETQYF. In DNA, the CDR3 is TGTGCCAGCAGCCTAGGGGGGCTAGGAGAGACCCAGTACTTC.

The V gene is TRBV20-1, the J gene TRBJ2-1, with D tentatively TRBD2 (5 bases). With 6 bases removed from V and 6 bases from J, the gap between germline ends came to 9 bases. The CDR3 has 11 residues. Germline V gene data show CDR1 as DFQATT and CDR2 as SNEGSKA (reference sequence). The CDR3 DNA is TGCAGTGCCTTGAGCGGCAATGAGCAGTTCTTC. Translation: CSALSGNEQFF.

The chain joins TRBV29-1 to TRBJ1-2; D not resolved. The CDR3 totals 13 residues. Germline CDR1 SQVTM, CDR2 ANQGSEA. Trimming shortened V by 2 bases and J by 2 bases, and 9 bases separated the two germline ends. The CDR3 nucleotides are TGCAGCGTTGAACAAGCGGGGAACTATGGCTACACCTTC. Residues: CSVEQAGNYGYTF.

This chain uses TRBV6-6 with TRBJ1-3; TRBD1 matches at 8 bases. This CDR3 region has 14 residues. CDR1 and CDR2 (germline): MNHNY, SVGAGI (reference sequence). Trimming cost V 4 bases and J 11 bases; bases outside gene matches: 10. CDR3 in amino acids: CASSLGTGTFPIYF. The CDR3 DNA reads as TGTGCCAGCAGTTTAGGGACAGGAACCTTCCCCATATATTTT.

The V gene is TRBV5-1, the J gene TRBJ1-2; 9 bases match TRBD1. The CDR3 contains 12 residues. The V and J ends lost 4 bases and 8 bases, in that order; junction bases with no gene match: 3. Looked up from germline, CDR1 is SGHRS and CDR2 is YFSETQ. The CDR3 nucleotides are TGCGCCAGCAGCCCCGGGACAGGGGGCTACACCTTC. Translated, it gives CASSPGTGGYTF.